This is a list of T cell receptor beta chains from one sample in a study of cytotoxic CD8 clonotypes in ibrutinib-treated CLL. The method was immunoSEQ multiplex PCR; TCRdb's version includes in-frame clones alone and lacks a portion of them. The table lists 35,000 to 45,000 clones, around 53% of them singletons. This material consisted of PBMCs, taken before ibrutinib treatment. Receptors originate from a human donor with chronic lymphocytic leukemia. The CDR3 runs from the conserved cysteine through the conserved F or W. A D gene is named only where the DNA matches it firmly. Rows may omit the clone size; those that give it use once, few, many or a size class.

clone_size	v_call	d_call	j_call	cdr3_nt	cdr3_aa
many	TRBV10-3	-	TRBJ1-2	TGTGCCATCAGTGAGTCGAGTGGGAGCAATAACTATGGCTACACCTTC	CAISESSGSNNYGYTF
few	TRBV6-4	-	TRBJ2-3	TGTGCCAGCAGTGACCAGGGGACCACAGATACGCAGTATTTT	CASSDQGTTDTQYF
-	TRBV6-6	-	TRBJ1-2	TGTGCCAGCAGTTACTTCTCTGGAAGCTATGGCTACACCTTC	CASSYFSGSYGYTF
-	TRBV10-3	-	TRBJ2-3	TGTGCCATCAGTGACTCCAGGGTGGGTAATACGCAGTATTTT	CAISDSRVGNTQYF
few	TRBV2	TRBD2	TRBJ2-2	TGTGCCAGCAGTGAAGGGCTAGCGGGGGTCGGGACCGGGGAGCTGTTTTTT	CASSEGLAGVGTGELFF
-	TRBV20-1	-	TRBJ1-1	TGCAGTGCTAGGGGGGACATCGAAGCTTTCTTT	CSARGDIEAFF
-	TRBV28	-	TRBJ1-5	TGTGCCAGCAGTCCGTACAGACAGGCCCACAATCAGCCCCAGCATTTT	CASSPYRQAHNQPQHF
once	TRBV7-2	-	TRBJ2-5	TGTGCCAGCAGCTTAGGGGGCTCAGAGACCCAGTACTTC	CASSLGGSETQYF
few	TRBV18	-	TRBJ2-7	TGTGCCAGCTCACAATCCACCCCGAGTGACTACGAGCAGTACTTC	CASSQSTPSDYEQYF
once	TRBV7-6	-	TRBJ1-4	TGTGCCAGCAGATCAGACCCAACTAATGAAAAACTGTTTTTT	CASRSDPTNEKLFF
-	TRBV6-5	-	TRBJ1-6	TGTGCCAGCAGTTACCAGCCTTCTCGGAGTAATTCACCCCTCCACTTT	CASSYQPSRSNSPLHF
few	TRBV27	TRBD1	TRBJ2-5	TGTGCCAGCACCCCGACCGGGACAGGGTCACCCCAGTACTTC	CASTPTGTGSPQYF
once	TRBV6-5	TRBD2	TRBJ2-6	TGTGCCAGCAGTTACTCGGGGGGGGAGTCCGTCCTGACTTTC	CASSYSGGESVLTF
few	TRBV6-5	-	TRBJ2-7	TGTGCCAGCAGACCGGGGCCAGGGAAGGAGCAGTACTTC	CASRPGPGKEQYF
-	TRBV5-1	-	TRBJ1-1	TGCGCCAGCAGCTTGTGGCAGGGGCCTGAAGCTTTCTTT	CASSLWQGPEAFF
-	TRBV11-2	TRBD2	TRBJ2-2	TGTGCCAGCAGCCCTCGCCGACTAGCGGGGGGTTTCGGGGAGCTGTTTTTT	CASSPRRLAGGFGELFF
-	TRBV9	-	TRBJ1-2	TGTGCCAGCAGCGATGCGGGCTACGGCTACACCTTC	CASSDAGYGYTF
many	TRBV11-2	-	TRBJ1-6	TGTGCCAGCAGCCTGGCCGGGACTTATAATTCACCCCTCCACTTT	CASSLAGTYNSPLHF
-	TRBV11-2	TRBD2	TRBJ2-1	TGTGCCAGCAGCTCAAGACTAGCGGCGAGCTCCTACAATGAGCAGTTCTTC	CASSSRLAASSYNEQFF
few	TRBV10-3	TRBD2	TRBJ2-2	TGTGCCATCAGTCAAGCGGGGGTGGGCACCGGGGAGCTGTTTTTT	CAISQAGVGTGELFF
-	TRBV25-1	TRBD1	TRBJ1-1	TGTGCCAGCTCCCCAGGGGGCGCGACCACTGAAGCTTTCTTT	CASSPGGATTEAFF
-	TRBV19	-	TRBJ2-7	TGTGCCAGTAGTAACGACAGGCGTCCCTACGAGCAGTACTTC	CASSNDRRPYEQYF
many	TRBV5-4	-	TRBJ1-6	TGTGCCAGCAGCTTGCTCGGGGTAGGTTCACCCCTCCACTTT	CASSLLGVGSPLHF
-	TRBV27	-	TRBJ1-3	TGTGCCAGCAGCCGTGATTATCAGGGACTGGAGGGAAACACCATATATTTT	CASSRDYQGLEGNTIYF
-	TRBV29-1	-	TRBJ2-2	TGCAGCGCATCATACCAGGGCAACACCGGGGAGCTGTTTTTT	CSASYQGNTGELFF
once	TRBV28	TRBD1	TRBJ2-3	TGTGCCAGCAGTTCCCCCAGGGGGCGCACAGATACGCAGTATTTT	CASSSPRGRTDTQYF
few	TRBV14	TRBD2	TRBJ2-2	TGTGCCAGCAGCCACCCGGGGAGGGGAACCAACACCGGGGAGCTGTTTTTT	CASSHPGRGTNTGELFF
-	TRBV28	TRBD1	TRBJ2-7	TGTGCCAGCAGTTTAGGCCAGGGGGCGGTCACCTACGAGCAGTACTTC	CASSLGQGAVTYEQYF
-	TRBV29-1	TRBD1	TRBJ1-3	TGCAGCGCCGGCGGGGGACAGGGGGTCAACACCATATATTTT	CSAGGGQGVNTIYF
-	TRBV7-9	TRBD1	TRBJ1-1	TGTGCCAGCAGCATAAGGACAGGGACGAACACTGAAGCTTTCTTT	CASSIRTGTNTEAFF
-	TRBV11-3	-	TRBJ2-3	TGTGCCAGCAGCTCCTCCGCGGGGTTGGAAGATACGCAGTATTTT	CASSSSAGLEDTQYF
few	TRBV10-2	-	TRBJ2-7	TGCGCCAGCAGTACCCCCCCACTTTACGAGCAGTACTTC	CASSTPPLYEQYF
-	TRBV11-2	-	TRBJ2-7	TGTGCCAGCAGCTTAGCTGGGGAGCAGTACTTC	CASSLAGEQYF
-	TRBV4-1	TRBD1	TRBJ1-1	TGCGCCAGCAGCCAAGATCCTGAGGACAGGGGTGTCACTGGGCAAGCTTTCTTT	CASSQDPEDRGVTGQAFF
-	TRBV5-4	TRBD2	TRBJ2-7	TGTGCCAGCAGCTGGATAGCGGGGAGCTCCTACGAGCAGTACTTC	CASSWIAGSSYEQYF
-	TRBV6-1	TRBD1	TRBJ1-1	TGTGCCAGCAGTCACAGGGGCCCGGACACTGAAGCTTTCTTT	CASSHRGPDTEAFF
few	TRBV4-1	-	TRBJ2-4	TGCGCCAGCAGCCAAGTTGGACTGAACATTCAGTACTTC	CASSQVGLNIQYF